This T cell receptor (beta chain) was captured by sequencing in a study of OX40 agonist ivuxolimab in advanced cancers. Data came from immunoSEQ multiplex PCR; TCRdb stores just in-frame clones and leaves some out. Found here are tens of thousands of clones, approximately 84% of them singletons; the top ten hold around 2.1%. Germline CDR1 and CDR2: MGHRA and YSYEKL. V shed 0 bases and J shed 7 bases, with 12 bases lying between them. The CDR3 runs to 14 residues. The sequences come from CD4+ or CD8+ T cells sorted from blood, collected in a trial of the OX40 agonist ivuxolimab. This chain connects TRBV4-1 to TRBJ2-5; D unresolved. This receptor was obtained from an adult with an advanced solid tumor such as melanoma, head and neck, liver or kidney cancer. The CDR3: CASSQEWSEATQYF. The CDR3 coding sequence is TGCGCCAGCAGCCAAGAATGGTCCGAGGCGACCCAGTACTTC.